This passage covers 29 T cell receptor beta chains from one sample sequenced in a study of control samples from healthy donors and cancer patients. Assay used: immunoSEQ multiplex PCR; TCRdb lists only in-frame clones, some missing. The table shows fewer than 200,000 clones, with roughly 95% occurring only once. Sequencing was performed on blood. The receptors were gathered from a woman aged 30 to 39 in good health.

The chain combines TRBV10-3 with TRBJ2-3; 7 positions agree with TRBD2. In germline, CDR1 is ENHRY, CDR2 SYGVKD. The junction had 1 base not matched to a gene; V was cut back by 8 bases and J by 5 bases. The CDR3 extends over 11 amino acids. This CDR3 is CAIGREDTQYF. The CDR3 region has the DNA TGTGCCATCGGGAGGGAAGATACGCAGTATTTT.

The gene calls are TRBV12-3 or TRBV12-4 and TRBJ1-2; the match to TRBD1 covers 9 bases. This CDR3 is built from 13 residues. V shed 3 bases and J 6 bases; nucleotides not matched to a gene: 2. Here the CDR3 reads CASSFRTGDGYTF. CDR3 coding DNA: TGTGCCAGCAGTTTCCGGACAGGGGATGGCTACACCTTC.

The chain links TRBV3-1 (or the pseudogene TRBV3-2) to TRBJ2-2, with no clear D. The CDR3 consists of 15 residues. The germline V and J ends were trimmed by 3 bases and 1 base, with 9 bases remaining between them. CDR1 is LGHDT, CDR2 YNNKEL, per germline (reference sequence). For the CDR3, the DNA is TGTGCCAGCAGCCACTCGACGCGGAACACCGGGGAGCTGTTTTTT. Translating it yields CASSHSTRNTGELFF.

The V call is TRBV28, the J call TRBJ2-7; D ambiguous. Per germline, CDR1 MDHEN and CDR2 SYDVKM. The CDR3 length is 13 residues. Deletions cut 3 bases from V and 6 bases from J, with 12 bases between. CDR3: CASSLFQAREQYF. CDR3 coding DNA: TGTGCCAGCAGTTTGTTCCAGGCTCGCGAGCAGTACTTC.

J is TRBJ1-1 and V is TRBV6-5; D is undetermined. V was clipped by 6 bases and J by 8 bases, with 16 bases between them. From germline, CDR1 is MNHEY and CDR2 SVGAGI. CDR3 size: 13 residues. DNA for the CDR3: TGTGCCAGCAGCCCCCCTCTGGCAGGAGAAGCTTTCTTT. Its translation: CASSPPLAGEAFF.

V is TRBV11-1 and J is TRBJ2-1, with 14 bases lining up with TRBD2. The germline V gene encodes CDR1 SGHAT and CDR2 FQDESV (reference sequence). This CDR3 is 16 amino acids long. V was pared by 5 bases and J by 10 bases, with 10 bases of the junction left unmatched. CDR3 sequence: CASSPPTSGRAREQFF. Written as DNA, the CDR3 is TGTGCCAGCAGCCCGCCGACTAGCGGGAGGGCCCGGGAGCAGTTCTTC.

This sequence joins TRBV6-1 and TRBJ1-1, with 9 bases matching TRBD1. The germline V gene encodes CDR1 MNHNS and CDR2 SASEGT. This CDR3 is 17 amino acids long. The V and J ends lost 4 bases and 3 bases, in that order; junction bases with no gene match: 12. The CDR3 here is CASSVPRDRETHTEAFF. The CDR3 bases are TGTGCCAGCAGTGTACCCCGGGACAGGGAAACGCACACTGAAGCTTTCTTT.

The chain couples TRBV30 to TRBJ2-7, with a possible D match to TRBD2 (5 bases). CDR1 is GTSNPN and CDR2 is SVGIG in the germline V gene (reference sequence). This CDR3 spans 13 amino acids. The V end lost 4 bases, the J end lost 3 bases, and 13 bases lay between the germline ends. The chain's CDR3 is CAWNEGYGYEQYF. CDR3 in DNA: TGTGCCTGGAACGAGGGCTATGGCTACGAGCAGTACTTC.

This chain joins TRBV5-4 and TRBJ2-5, with unresolved D. CDR3 length: 13 residues. V was shortened by 0 bases and J by 0 bases, with 3 bases between the two germline ends. Germline-derived CDR1 and CDR2 are SGHNT and YYREEE (reference sequence). The CDR3 nucleotides are TGTGCCAGCAGCTTGGCCAACCAAGAGACCCAGTACTTC. Encoded protein: CASSLANQETQYF.

The chain couples TRBV3-1 (or the pseudogene TRBV3-2) to TRBJ2-1; no clear D gene. Germline CDR1 LGHDT, CDR2 YNNKEL (reference sequence). Trimming pared 1 base from V and 5 bases from J, leaving 12 bases between. This CDR3 has 15 residues. The CDR3 loop is CASSQATSRNNEQFF. Written as DNA, the CDR3 is TGTGCCAGCAGCCAAGCTACTTCTAGAAACAATGAGCAGTTCTTC.

The chain is built from TRBV28 and TRBJ1-5, with a possible D match to TRBD1 (6 bases). CDR1 and CDR2 (germline): MDHEN, SYDVKM. V was clipped by 6 bases and J by 11 bases, with 17 bases between them. The CDR3 is 13 residues long. CDR3 sequence (DNA): TGTGCCAGCAGCTACAGGGTTCCTAGGGCCCAGCATTTT. It specifies CASSYRVPRAQHF.

Only one count was recorded for this clone. This rearrangement joins TRBV28 to TRBJ2-7; D not certain. Germline-derived CDR1 and CDR2 are MDHEN and SYDVKM. V lost 6 bases and J 3 bases, leaving 15 bases between the germline ends. This CDR3 is 14 amino acids long. The CDR3 here is CASSNFGRNYEQYF. DNA for the CDR3: TGTGCCAGCAGCAATTTCGGACGGAACTACGAGCAGTACTTC.

This chain links TRBV19 with TRBJ2-5; 14 bases map to TRBD2. V dropped 6 bases and J dropped 4; count of bases not matched to a gene: 13. Germline CDR1 LNHDA, CDR2 SQIVND (reference sequence). The CDR3 contains 18 residues. The CDR3 protein is CASSIRTGTSGSGETQYF. DNA for the CDR3: TGTGCCAGTAGCATAAGAACAGGGACTAGCGGGAGCGGAGAGACCCAGTACTTC.

The chain recombines TRBV6-5 with TRBJ1-6; D unclear. CDR3 length equals 15 residues. Trimming took 1 base from V and 3 from J, leaving 7 bases between them. Germline V CDR1 and CDR2: MNHEY, SVGAGI. CDR3 DNA sequence: TGTGCCAGCAGTTACTGGGAGGGCTATAATTCACCCCTCCACTTT. Its translation: CASSYWEGYNSPLHF.

The chain carries TRBV28 and TRBJ2-1; 7 nucleotides agree with TRBD2. This CDR3 is built from 14 residues. J lost 1 base, V lost 6 bases, and 3 bases had no gene match. In germline, CDR1 is MDHEN, CDR2 SYDVKM. This CDR3 is CASRTSASYNEQFF. CDR3 DNA: TGTGCCAGCAGAACTAGCGCTTCCTACAATGAGCAGTTCTTC. The full variable domain, with the rest looked up from reference TRBV28 and TRBJ2-1, is DVKVTQSSRYLVKRTGEKVFLECVQDMDHENMFWYRQDPGLGLRLIYFSYDVKMKEKGDIPEGYSVSREKKERFSLILESASTNQTSMYLCASRTSASYNEQFFGPGTRLTVL.

The chain employs TRBV12-3 or TRBV12-4 and TRBJ2-7; D gene unclear. The CDR3 extends over 13 amino acids. With 3 bases removed from V and 0 bases from J, the gap between germline ends came to 6 bases. The CDR3 protein is CASSFGSSYEQYF. The CDR3 DNA reads TGTGCCAGCAGTTTTGGCAGCTCCTACGAGCAGTACTTC.

The J gene is TRBJ2-3, the V gene TRBV9; 12 bases fit TRBD2. CDR3 length: 15 residues. Germline trimming cut 3 bases from V and 3 bases from J; bases unmatched to any gene: 2. CDR1 is SGDLS, CDR2 YYNGEE, per germline. As DNA, the CDR3 is TGTGCCAGCAGCGGGACTAGCGGGACAACAGATACGCAGTATTTT. It translates to CASSGTSGTTDTQYF.

The gene calls are TRBV19 and TRBJ1-2, with unresolved D. Germline V CDR1 and CDR2: LNHDA, SQIVND (reference sequence). V lost 3 bases to trimming and J lost 4 bases, with 6 bases between them. CDR3 length: 12 amino acids. Written as DNA, the CDR3 is TGTGCCAGTAGTATCCGAGGCTATGGCTACACCTTC. It specifies CASSIRGYGYTF.

The chain is built from TRBV3-1 (or the pseudogene TRBV3-2) and TRBJ1-1, with a possible D match to TRBD1 (5 bases). Germline V gene sequence: CDR1 LGHDT, CDR2 YNNKEL (reference sequence). The V end was cut by 4 bases, the J end by 6 bases, with 12 bases between. The CDR3 contains 13 residues. CDR3 loop: CASSRRGTPEAFF. In DNA form, the CDR3 reads TGTGCCAGCAGCCGGCGAGGGACCCCTGAAGCTTTCTTT.

In DNA, the CDR3 is TGTGCCAGTAGTTTGGGCCAGCGGCTATACCAAGAGACCCAGTACTTC. This codes for CASSLGQRLYQETQYF. The genes are TRBV19 and TRBJ2-5, with D perhaps matching TRBD2 (5 bases). The V end was cut by 5 bases, the J end by 0 bases, with 16 bases between. CDR1 LNHDA and CDR2 SQIVND come from the germline V gene (reference sequence). This CDR3 region has 16 residues.

J is TRBJ2-1 and V is TRBV10-2; 10 nucleotides line up with TRBD2. CDR1 is WSHSY and CDR2 is SAAADI in the germline V gene. This CDR3 has 17 amino acids. V lost 4 bases to trimming and J lost 4 bases; unmatched junction nucleotides: 10. CDR3 in amino acids: CASSGSLLAGAYNEQFF. CDR3 nucleotides: TGCGCCAGCAGTGGGTCCCTGCTAGCGGGGGCTTACAATGAGCAGTTCTTC.

V gene TRBV11-3 combines with J gene TRBJ2-2, with a tentative D call TRBD2 (6 bases). Trimming took 3 bases from V and 6 from J, leaving 8 bases between them. This CDR3 is built from 13 residues. Germline values: CDR1 SGHNT, CDR2 YENEEA. CDR3 protein: CASSLRGAGELFF. Here the CDR3 DNA reads TGTGCCAGCAGCTTGCGCGGGGCCGGGGAGCTGTTTTTT.

The chain has TRBV6-5 and TRBJ2-1; D is unresolved. Germline-derived CDR1 and CDR2 are MNHEY and SVGAGI. Trimming pared 7 bases from V and 4 bases from J, leaving 5 bases between. The CDR3 sequence is 11 residues long. The CDR3 nucleotides read TGTGCCAGCACAGCTTACAATGAGCAGTTCTTC. Protein sequence: CASTAYNEQFF.

J is TRBJ1-1 and V is TRBV6-5; D might be TRBD1 (6 bases). CDR1 and CDR2 from the germline V gene are MNHEY and SVGAGI. This CDR3 contains 15 residues. CDR3: CASLPTGPPNTEAFF. The CDR3 DNA sequence: TGTGCTTCGCTACCTACAGGGCCCCCGAACACTGAAGCTTTCTTT.

The chain employs TRBV25-1 and TRBJ2-2; 10 nucleotides line up with TRBD2. The CDR3 runs to 15 residues. Germline trimming cut 5 bases from V and 2 bases from J; bases unmatched to any gene: 2. CDR1 is MGHDK, CDR2 SYGVNS, per germline. The CDR3 here is CASSRTSGNTGELFF. The CDR3 DNA is TGTGCCAGCAGTCGGACTAGCGGAAACACCGGGGAGCTGTTTTTT.

The chain uses TRBV9 and TRBJ1-1, with D unresolved. CDR1 SGDLS and CDR2 YYNGEE come from the germline V gene. V lost 3 bases and J 4 bases, leaving 7 bases between the germline ends. The CDR3 loop spans 12 amino acids. In nucleotides, the CDR3 is TGTGCCAGCAGCGCCTTTGGCACTGAAGCTTTCTTT. Translation: CASSAFGTEAFF.

The V gene is TRBV6-5, the J gene TRBJ1-3; 8 positions agree with TRBD1. The germline V gene encodes CDR1 MNHEY and CDR2 SVGAGI. CDR3 size: 15 residues. J gave up 4 bases and V 5 bases, and 7 bases lay outside the gene matches. The CDR3 nucleotides read TGTGCCAGCAGTCAGACAGGGGCGGGGGGAAACACCATATATTTT. Amino acid sequence: CASSQTGAGGNTIYF.

The CDR3 sequence: CASSYTAQGGGNTIYF. CDR3 in DNA: TGTGCCAGCAGTTACACCGCCCAGGGTGGAGGAAACACCATATATTTT. V is TRBV6-6 and J is TRBJ1-3; possible D gene TRBD1, 5 bases. V was clipped by 2 bases and J by 4 bases, with 15 bases between them. This CDR3 has 16 residues. The germline CDR1 and CDR2 sequences are MNHNY and SVGAGI (reference sequence).

The chain is built from TRBV30 and TRBJ2-2, with 8 nucleotides matching TRBD1. V trimming: 5 bases; J trimming: 9 bases; junction bases outside the gene matches: 8. This CDR3 is built from 13 residues. Germline V gene sequence: CDR1 GTSNPN, CDR2 SVGIG (reference sequence). CDR3: CAWVDRGVRELFF. In nucleotides, the CDR3 is TGTGCCTGGGTAGACAGGGGCGTACGGGAGCTGTTTTTT.